These 23 T cell receptor beta chains came from one sample sequenced in a study of long-term antiretroviral therapy in people with HIV. A v3.0 immunoSEQ assay was performed at survey level. Measured with immunoSEQ multiplex PCR; TCRdb has only the in-frame clones, and not every one. The sample gives under 30,000 clones, approximately 85% of which show up once; 8% to 9% is in the top ten. Sequences were derived from unsorted PBMCs, sampled 3 years after starting antiretroviral therapy. These receptors were taken from a man in his forties with HIV.

The chain recombines TRBV29-1 with TRBJ2-7; D is uncertain. This CDR3 comprises 12 residues. Germline V gives CDR1 SQVTM, CDR2 ANQGSEA. V was cut by 3 bases and J by 2 bases, with 8 bases left in between. CDR3 nucleotides: TGCAGCGTTGAGAAGGGCACCTACGAGCAGTACTTC. Protein sequence: CSVEKGTYEQYF.

There are a few counts of this clone. V is TRBV30 and J is TRBJ2-7, with TRBD1 identical over 10 bases. Germline V gene lookup returns CDR1 GTSNPN and CDR2 SVGIG (reference sequence). V trimming: 1 base; J trimming: 3 bases; junction bases outside the gene matches: 9. CDR3 size: 16 residues. The CDR3 coding sequence is TGTGCCTGGAGTGCACGCACCGGGACAGGGGACTACGAGCAGTACTTC. It is translated as CAWSARTGTGDYEQYF.

This chain links TRBV30 with TRBJ1-2, with 8 positions matching TRBD1. Germline V gene sequence: CDR1 GTSNPN, CDR2 SVGIG (reference sequence). With V trimmed by 0 bases and J by 5 bases, 11 bases remained unmatched. There are 16 residues in the CDR3. Here the CDR3 DNA reads TGTGCCTGGAGTGTGGCAGGGGGCGCTTTTTATTATGGCTACACCTTC. Translating gives CAWSVAGGAFYYGYTF.

A single count supports this clone. The chain carries TRBV21-1 and TRBJ2-7; TRBD1, the D gene given by the table, was not confirmed from the DNA. TRBV21-1 counts as a pseudogene. The CDR3 consists of 14 residues. Here the CDR3 DNA reads TGTGCCAGCAACCTAGGACAGGGGCCCTACGAGCAGTACTTC. Translation gives CASNLGQGPYEQYF.

This chain links TRBV29-1 with TRBJ1-2; 9 bases match TRBD1. The germline V gene has CDR1 SQVTM and CDR2 ANQGSEA. V trimming: 7 bases; J trimming: 2 bases; junction bases outside the gene matches: 5. The CDR3 sequence is 13 residues long. The CDR3 spells CSARDRENYGYTF. The CDR3 DNA reads as TGCAGCGCTAGGGACAGGGAGAACTATGGCTACACCTTC.

The chain is built from TRBV14 and TRBJ1-1, with D uncertain. The germline V and J ends were trimmed by 1 base and 3 bases, with 9 bases remaining between them. CDR1 SGHDN and CDR2 FVKESK come from the germline V gene. The CDR3 is 14 residues long. CDR3 bases: TGTGCCAGCAGCCAAGCCCACTGGGACACTGAAGCTTTCTTT. This translates into CASSQAHWDTEAFF.

The chain uses TRBV10-3 and TRBJ2-7; D remains unclear. The V gene lost 0 bases and the J gene lost 4 bases, with 10 bases spanning the gap. This CDR3 comprises 14 residues. CDR1 is ENHRY, CDR2 SYGVKD, per germline. CDR3 residues: CAISESRASYEQYF. The CDR3 DNA reads as TGTGCCATCAGTGAGTCTAGGGCCTCGTACGAGCAGTACTTC.

The sample holds a few counts of this clone. The rearrangement uses TRBV30 and TRBJ2-3; D remains unclear. Trimming shortened V by 0 bases and J by 4 bases, and 8 bases separated the two germline ends. The CDR3 consists of 13 residues. The germline gives CDR1 GTSNPN, CDR2 SVGIG (reference sequence). The CDR3: CAWSVTLADTQYF. CDR3 nucleotide sequence: TGTGCCTGGAGTGTAACGCTGGCAGATACGCAGTATTTT.

The rearrangement links TRBV19 to TRBJ2-7, with 9 positions matching TRBD1. The V gene's germline CDR1 is LNHDA and CDR2 SQIVND (reference sequence). The CDR3 covers 15 residues. V lost 4 bases to trimming and J lost 1 base; unmatched junction nucleotides: 5. The CDR3 protein is CASSTGTGPSYEQYF. For the CDR3, the DNA is TGTGCCAGTAGTACCGGGACAGGGCCTTCCTACGAGCAGTACTTC.

V is TRBV29-1 and J is TRBJ2-7; a weak D match, TRBD1 (5 bases). The germline V gene has CDR1 SQVTM and CDR2 ANQGSEA. The CDR3 is 12 residues long. V lost 0 bases and J 2 bases, leaving 5 bases between the germline ends. The chain's CDR3 is CSVEDRAYEQYF. For the CDR3, the DNA is TGCAGCGTTGAAGACAGGGCCTACGAGCAGTACTTC.

The J gene is TRBJ1-6, the V gene TRBV18; 7 bases map to TRBD1. CDR1 is KGHSH, CDR2 LQKENI, per germline. Trimming cost V 5 bases and J 8 bases; bases outside gene matches: 18. CDR3 size: 18 residues. CDR3 nucleotides: TGTGCCAGCTCATCGACAGGGTCTCGTGTAGTGTATGATTCACCCCTCCACTTT. It yields the protein CASSSTGSRVVYDSPLHF.

The chain has TRBV5-4 and TRBJ2-7; no clear D. Germline V gives CDR1 SGHNT, CDR2 YYREEE (reference sequence). This CDR3 comprises 15 residues. V lost 2 bases to trimming and J lost 11 bases, with 23 bases between them. CDR3 sequence: CASSFGTGLLKSEYF. Here the CDR3 DNA reads TGTGCCAGCAGCTTCGGTACGGGCCTCTTAAAATCCGAGTACTTC.

This chain links TRBV5-1 with TRBJ2-7; 9 bases match TRBD1. V shed 3 bases, J shed 3 bases, and the junction held 7 bases outside the gene matches. The CDR3 consists of 15 residues. The V gene's germline CDR1 is SGHRS and CDR2 YFSETQ. The CDR3 DNA reads TGCGCCAGCAGCTCGGGACAGGGAATATACTACGAGCAGTACTTC. Amino acids: CASSSGQGIYYEQYF.

J is TRBJ2-2 and V is TRBV11-3, with TRBD2 matching 15 bases. This CDR3 spans 16 amino acids. CDR1 is SGHNT, CDR2 YENEEA, per germline. The ends lost 5 bases at V and 6 bases at J; junction bases unmatched: 4. DNA of the CDR3: TGTGCCAGCAGCCCAGGACTAGCGGGAGGGGCCGGGGAGCTGTTTTTT. Protein: CASSPGLAGGAGELFF.

In this sample, this clone turned up once. The rearrangement joins TRBV5-1 to TRBJ2-1; no definite D call. Trimming stripped 1 base from V and 4 bases from J, with 9 bases between. CDR1 is SGHRS, CDR2 YFSETQ, per germline. The CDR3 is made up of 14 amino acids. CDR3 sequence reads: CASSLSAEYNEQFF. In DNA, the CDR3 is TGCGCCAGCAGCTTGTCGGCGGAGTACAATGAGCAGTTCTTC.

This chain links TRBV5-8 with TRBJ2-2; D is unclear. Trimming shortened V by 0 bases and J by 2 bases, and 5 bases separated the two germline ends. This CDR3 is 14 amino acids long. Looked up from germline, CDR1 is SGHTS and CDR2 is YDEGEE. The CDR3 here is CASSLGVNTGELFF. The DNA for the CDR3 is TGTGCCAGCAGCTTGGGGGTTAACACCGGGGAGCTGTTTTTT.

This chain uses TRBV27 with TRBJ2-2; D is perhaps TRBD2 (6 bases). V was shortened by 3 bases and J by 6 bases, with 11 bases between the two germline ends. The CDR3 totals 14 residues. Germline assignment: CDR1 MNHEY and CDR2 SMNVEV (reference sequence). The CDR3 sequence is CASSFRRESGELFF. CDR3 sequence (DNA): TGTGCCAGCAGTTTCCGTCGGGAGTCCGGGGAGCTGTTTTTT.

This clone has a handful of counts. This sequence joins TRBV6-5 and TRBJ2-7, with TRBD1 identical over 7 bases. With 2 bases clipped from V and 0 bases from J, the junction kept 4 bases outside the gene matches. The germline gives CDR1 MNHEY, CDR2 SVGAGI. This CDR3 region has 15 residues. CDR3 nucleotide sequence: TGTGCCAGCAGTTACGGCGCAGGGGGCTCCTACGAGCAGTACTTC. It encodes CASSYGAGGSYEQYF.

The V gene is TRBV15, the J gene TRBJ1-2; TRBD1 is a possible D gene (6 bases). This CDR3 comprises 17 residues. Trimming removed 0 bases at V and 7 bases at J, with 21 bases between. CDR1 and CDR2 (germline): LNHNV, YYDKDF (reference sequence). The CDR3 loop reads CATSRDWVQGGSGGYTF. CDR3 bases: TGTGCCACCAGCAGAGATTGGGTACAGGGCGGGTCGGGTGGCTACACCTTC.

J is TRBJ2-6 and V is TRBV30; D is perhaps TRBD1 or TRBD2 (6 bases each). Per the germline V gene, CDR1 is GTSNPN and CDR2 is SVGIG (reference sequence). CDR3 length: 15 residues. V was pared by 4 bases and J by 2 bases, with 12 bases between. In nucleotides, the CDR3 is TGTGCCTGGAAGGGGGAGGTTGCTGGGGCCAACGTCCTGACTTTC. It specifies CAWKGEVAGANVLTF. The full variable domain, in which reference TRBV30 and TRBJ2-6 provide the parts outside the CDR3, is SQTIHQWPATLVQPVGSPLSLECTVEGTSNPNLYWYRQAAGRGLQLLFYSVGIGQISSEVPQNLSASRPQDRQFILSSKKLLLSDSGFYLCAWKGEVAGANVLTFGAGSRLTVL.

The chain recombines TRBV27 with TRBJ1-1; D unclear. Germline V gives CDR1 MNHEY, CDR2 SMNVEV (reference sequence). The CDR3 length is 16 residues. V was trimmed by 2 bases and J by 1 base, leaving 14 bases between them. CDR3 loop: CASSLNVWSGNTEAFF. For the CDR3, the DNA is TGTGCCAGCAGTTTAAACGTCTGGTCTGGGAACACTGAAGCTTTCTTT.

CDR3: CASSLFGTPPYGYTF. In DNA form, the CDR3 reads TGTGCCAGCAGCTTGTTTGGGACGCCGCCTTATGGCTACACCTTC. The chain has TRBV5-6 and TRBJ1-2, with D possibly matching TRBD1 (5 bases). V lost 1 base and J lost 5, with 15 bases in between. The length of the CDR3 is 15 residues. Germline-derived CDR1 and CDR2 are SGHDT and YYEEEE.

This sequence joins TRBV10-3 and TRBJ2-2; 7 nucleotides agree with TRBD1. Germline V gene lookup returns CDR1 ENHRY and CDR2 SYGVKD. The J segment lost 2 bases and the V segment lost 8 bases, leaving 11 bases of the junction unmatched. The CDR3 has 16 amino acids. This chain's CDR3 is CAIRGSTGINTGELFF. The CDR3 DNA reads as TGTGCCATCCGGGGATCGACAGGGATTAACACCGGGGAGCTGTTTTTT.